These T cell receptor beta chains were read from a single sample in a study of cytomegalovirus exposure and HLA in healthy donors. Clones were sequenced by immunoSEQ multiplex PCR, and TCRdb holds only the in-frame ones, with some missing. The top ten hold 6% to 6.5% of the sample, which has approximately 70,000 clones, around 81% seen once. Sequencing was done on a sample of PBMCs. These receptors all come from a man in his forties or fifties in good health and CMV-seronegative. Both conserved end residues are part of each CDR3. The order of the fields is clone size, J gene, D gene, V gene, CDR3 length, CDR3 protein, CDR3 DNA. The D gene is left open where the match is weak. Clone size is stated in some rows and not others, as once, few, many or a class when expanded.

-,TRBJ2-3,-,TRBV5-1,14,CASSLDSNTDTQYF,TGCGCCAGCAGCTTGGATAGTAACACAGATACGCAGTATTTT
-,TRBJ2-3,-,TRBV9,15,CASSYGGQGTDTQYF,TGTGCCAGCAGCTATGGGGGCCAGGGCACAGATACGCAGTATTTT
-,TRBJ2-1,-,TRBV7-8,15,CASSLAGGRYNEQFF,TGTGCCAGCAGCTTAGCGGGGGGGCGGTACAATGAGCAGTTCTTC
once,TRBJ1-1,TRBD1,TRBV7-2,15,CASSSDRGRVSEAFF,TGTGCCAGCAGCTCAGACAGGGGGAGGGTTAGTGAAGCTTTCTTT
-,TRBJ1-2,-,TRBV6-1,14,CASKVGIFNYGYTF,TGTGCCAGCAAGGTCGGGATTTTTAACTATGGCTACACCTTC
-,TRBJ1-5,-,TRBV6-5,13,CASRQVFNQPQHF,TGTGCCAGCAGACAGGTATTCAATCAGCCCCAGCATTTT
-,TRBJ1-1,-,TRBV5-1,14,CASSVTVMNTEAFF,TGCGCCAGCAGCGTGACAGTTATGAACACTGAAGCTTTCTTT
medium-sized,TRBJ1-1,TRBD1,TRBV4-1,18,CASSQERPGGDLNTEAFF,TGCGCCAGCAGCCAAGAAAGGCCAGGGGGAGACCTGAACACTGAAGCTTTCTTT
-,TRBJ2-4,-,TRBV30,15,CAWSKGSFAKNIQYF,TGTGCCTGGAGTAAAGGGAGTTTTGCCAAAAACATTCAGTACTTC
-,TRBJ2-5,-,TRBV25-1,14,CASSRGETKGTQYF,TGTGCCAGCAGTCGCGGGGAAACCAAGGGGACCCAGTACTTC
-,TRBJ2-7,TRBD1,TRBV7-6,16,CASSLLGQGSSYEQYF,TGTGCCAGCAGCTTACTCGGACAGGGGAGCTCCTACGAGCAGTACTTC
-,TRBJ2-7,TRBD1,TRBV5-1,15,CASSPFEGASYEQYF,TGCGCCAGCAGCCCCTTTGAGGGGGCCTCCTACGAGCAGTACTTC
-,TRBJ2-7,TRBD1,TRBV5-6,15,CASSSAGTALYEQYF,TGTGCCAGCAGCTCGGCCGGGACAGCTCTCTACGAGCAGTACTTC
medium-sized,TRBJ1-2,TRBD1,TRBV11-2,15,CASSLDVTGGAGYTF,TGTGCCAGCAGCTTAGATGTGACAGGGGGGGCTGGCTACACCTTC
-,TRBJ2-7,TRBD2,TRBV5-1,15,CASRWGAGVDYEQYF,TGCGCCAGCAGGTGGGGAGCGGGAGTGGATTACGAGCAGTACTTC
-,TRBJ1-5,-,TRBV19,15,CASRTTGNHNQPQHF,TGTGCCAGTAGGACAACAGGGAATCACAATCAGCCCCAGCATTTT
once,TRBJ2-7,-,TRBV7-6,14,CASSTWTGGDEQYF,TGTGCCAGCAGCACCTGGACCGGGGGAGACGAGCAGTACTTC
-,TRBJ1-1,TRBD1,TRBV19,12,CASTSGGPEAFF,TGTGCCAGTACATCAGGGGGCCCTGAAGCTTTCTTT
-,TRBJ2-1,TRBD2,TRBV5-1,15,CASNPGTSRLNEQFF,TGCGCCAGCAACCCCGGGACTAGTCGACTCAATGAGCAGTTCTTC
-,TRBJ2-2,-,TRBV28,16,CASSPPRGLNTGELFF,TGTGCCAGCAGTCCTCCGCGGGGCCTGAACACCGGGGAGCTGTTTTTT
-,TRBJ1-5,-,TRBV7-2,13,CASSPNQGQPQHF,TGTGCCAGCAGTCCAAATCAGGGTCAGCCCCAGCATTTT
-,TRBJ2-3,-,TRBV5-4,13,CASSFSGSDTQYF,TGTGCCAGCAGCTTTAGCGGCTCAGATACGCAGTATTTT
-,TRBJ2-5,TRBD2,TRBV25-1,15,CASRIPGLAGGTQYF,TGTGCCAGCAGAATACCGGGACTAGCTGGGGGGACCCAGTACTTC
-,TRBJ2-2,-,TRBV12-5,18,CASGYLTLGQGDDGELFF,TGTGCTAGTGGTTATTTAACATTGGGTCAGGGTGACGACGGGGAGCTGTTTTTT
-,TRBJ2-7,-,TRBV28,15,CASSRRGGLGYEQYF,TGTGCCAGCAGCCGCCGGGGAGGCCTAGGCTACGAGCAGTACTTC
-,TRBJ2-7,TRBD1,TRBV7-2,19,CASSSRDSRLADPYYEQYF,TGTGCCAGCAGCTCCAGGGACAGTCGGCTAGCAGACCCATACTACGAGCAGTACTTC
many,TRBJ2-5,-,TRBV14,15,CASSQEAHREETQYF,TGTGCCAGCAGCCAAGAGGCACACCGGGAAGAGACCCAGTACTTC
once,TRBJ2-2,-,TRBV7-3,15,CASSLNLAGTGELFF,TGTGCCAGCAGCTTAAATCTAGCAGGAACCGGGGAGCTGTTTTTT
-,TRBJ1-5,TRBD1,TRBV6-5,15,CASSPTGTLNQPQHF,TGTGCCAGCAGTCCGACAGGGACTCTGAATCAGCCCCAGCATTTT
-,TRBJ1-2,-,TRBV5-1,18,CASSLAGLGILTGYGYTF,TGCGCCAGCAGCTTGGCCGGTTTGGGGATCCTAACAGGCTATGGCTACACCTTC
-,TRBJ1-5,TRBD1,TRBV18,14,CASSLQGPYQPQHF,TGTGCCAGCTCACTACAGGGGCCTTATCAGCCCCAGCATTTT
once,TRBJ1-2,-,TRBV2,13,CASSGPGSYGYTF,TGTGCCAGCAGTGGTCCGGGGAGCTATGGCTACACCTTC
-,TRBJ1-1,TRBD1,TRBV27,14,CASSSGQAVTEAFF,TGTGCCAGCAGTTCGGGACAGGCAGTCACTGAAGCTTTCTTT
-,TRBJ1-2,-,TRBV10-3,12,CAISAFGYGYTF,TGTGCCATCAGCGCCTTCGGCTATGGCTACACCTTC
-,TRBJ2-3,TRBD2,TRBV9,18,CASSFPVGSGGAIDTQYF,TGTGCCAGCAGCTTTCCCGTAGGTAGCGGGGGGGCCATAGATACGCAGTATTTT
-,TRBJ1-5,-,TRBV10-3,15,CAISESMGTIQPQHF,TGTGCCATCAGTGAGTCGATGGGGACTATTCAGCCCCAGCATTTT
-,TRBJ1-5,-,TRBV30,14,CAWSNSQPNQPQHF,TGTGCCTGGAGTAATTCACAGCCGAATCAGCCCCAGCATTTT
few,TRBJ1-1,-,TRBV6-5,11,CASSYAGATFF,TGTGCCAGCAGTTACGCGGGGGCGACTTTCTTT
few,TRBJ2-5,-,TRBV5-4,15,CASSLSARGGETQYF,TGTGCCAGCAGCTTATCAGCGCGAGGTGGAGAGACCCAGTACTTC
-,TRBJ1-5,TRBD1,TRBV27,15,CASSSQGAGEQPQHF,TGTGCCAGCAGTTCACAGGGGGCGGGAGAACAGCCCCAGCATTTT
-,TRBJ1-3,-,TRBV2,17,CASSVTGTYLSGNTIYF,TGTGCCAGCAGTGTTACAGGGACCTATCTCTCTGGAAACACCATATATTTT
few,TRBJ1-1,-,TRBV28,15,CASSSMGDMNTEAFF,TGTGCCAGCAGTTCGATGGGGGACATGAACACTGAAGCTTTCTTT
-,TRBJ2-1,-,TRBV2,13,CASSEQGYNEQFF,TGTGCCAGCAGTGAACAGGGATACAATGAGCAGTTCTTC
-,TRBJ2-3,TRBD2,TRBV27,18,CASSFGLAGGISTDTQYF,TGTGCCAGCAGTTTTGGACTAGCGGGGGGTATAAGCACAGATACGCAGTATTTT